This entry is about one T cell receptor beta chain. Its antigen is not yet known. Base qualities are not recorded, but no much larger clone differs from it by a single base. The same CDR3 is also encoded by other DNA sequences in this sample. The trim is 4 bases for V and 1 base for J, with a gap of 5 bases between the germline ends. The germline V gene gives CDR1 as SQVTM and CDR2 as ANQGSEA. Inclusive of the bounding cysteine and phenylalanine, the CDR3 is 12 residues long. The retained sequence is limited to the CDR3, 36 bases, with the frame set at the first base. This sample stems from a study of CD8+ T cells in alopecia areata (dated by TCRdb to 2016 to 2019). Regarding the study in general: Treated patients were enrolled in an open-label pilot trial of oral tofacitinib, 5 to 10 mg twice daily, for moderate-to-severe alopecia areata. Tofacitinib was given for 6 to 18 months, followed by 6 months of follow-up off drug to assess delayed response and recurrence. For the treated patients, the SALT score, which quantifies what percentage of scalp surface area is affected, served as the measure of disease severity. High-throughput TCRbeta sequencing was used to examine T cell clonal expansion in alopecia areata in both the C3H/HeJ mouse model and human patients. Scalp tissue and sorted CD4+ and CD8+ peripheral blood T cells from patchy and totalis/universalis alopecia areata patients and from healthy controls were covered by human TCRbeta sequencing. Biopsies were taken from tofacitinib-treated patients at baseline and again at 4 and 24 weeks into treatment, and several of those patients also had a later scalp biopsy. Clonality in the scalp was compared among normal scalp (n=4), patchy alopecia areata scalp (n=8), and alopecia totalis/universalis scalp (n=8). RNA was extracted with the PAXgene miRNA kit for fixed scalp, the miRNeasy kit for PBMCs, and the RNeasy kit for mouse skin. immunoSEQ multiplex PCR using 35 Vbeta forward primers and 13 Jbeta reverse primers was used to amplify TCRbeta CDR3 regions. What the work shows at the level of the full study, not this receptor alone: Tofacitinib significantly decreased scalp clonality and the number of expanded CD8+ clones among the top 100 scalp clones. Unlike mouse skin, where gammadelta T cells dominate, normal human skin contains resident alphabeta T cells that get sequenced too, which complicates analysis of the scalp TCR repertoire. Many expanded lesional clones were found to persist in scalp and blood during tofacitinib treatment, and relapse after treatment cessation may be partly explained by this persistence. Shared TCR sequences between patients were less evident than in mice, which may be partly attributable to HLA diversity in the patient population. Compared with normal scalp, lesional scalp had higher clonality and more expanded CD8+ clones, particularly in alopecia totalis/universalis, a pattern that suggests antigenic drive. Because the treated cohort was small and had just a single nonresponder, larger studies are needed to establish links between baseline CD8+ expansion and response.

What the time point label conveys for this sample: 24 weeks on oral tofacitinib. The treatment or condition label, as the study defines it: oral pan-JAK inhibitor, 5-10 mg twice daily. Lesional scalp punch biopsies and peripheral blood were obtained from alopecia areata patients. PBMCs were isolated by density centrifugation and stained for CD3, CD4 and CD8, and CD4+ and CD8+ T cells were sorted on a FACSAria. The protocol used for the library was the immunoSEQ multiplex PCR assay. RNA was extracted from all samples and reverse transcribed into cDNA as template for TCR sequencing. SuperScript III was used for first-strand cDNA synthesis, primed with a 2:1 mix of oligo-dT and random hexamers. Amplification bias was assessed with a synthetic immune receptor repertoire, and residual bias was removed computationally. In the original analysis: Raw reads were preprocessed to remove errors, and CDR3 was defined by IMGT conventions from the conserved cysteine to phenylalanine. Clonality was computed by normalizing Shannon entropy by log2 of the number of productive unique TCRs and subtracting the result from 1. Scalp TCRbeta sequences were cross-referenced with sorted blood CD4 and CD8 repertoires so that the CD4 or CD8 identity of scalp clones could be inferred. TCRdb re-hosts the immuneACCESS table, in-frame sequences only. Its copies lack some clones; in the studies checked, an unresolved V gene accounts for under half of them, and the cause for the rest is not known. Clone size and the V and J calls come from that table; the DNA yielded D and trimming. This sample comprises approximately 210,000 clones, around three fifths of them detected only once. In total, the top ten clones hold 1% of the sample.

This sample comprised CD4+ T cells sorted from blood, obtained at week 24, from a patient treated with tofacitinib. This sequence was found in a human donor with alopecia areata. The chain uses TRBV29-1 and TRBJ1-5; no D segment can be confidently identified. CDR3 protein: CSVGTSNQPQHF. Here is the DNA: TGCAGCGTTGGAACCAGCAATCAGCCCCAGCATTTT.